This T cell receptor (beta chain) was sequenced for a study of blood T cell repertoires in COVID-19. In the study overall: The origin of the acute and convalescent COVID-19 samples was the United States, Italy and Spain. Sample material is recorded as cDNA or gDNA derived from T cells, B-cell-depleted T cells, or PBMCs.

As originally analysed: Quantification of nucleated cells was approximated via reference gene primer amplification. Profiled with immunoSEQ multiplex PCR; TCRdb holds only in-frame clones, not every one. V and J calls and clone size are as listed in that table; D and trimming were resolved from the DNA. Of fewer than 80,000 clones listed, 92% are singletons. CDR3 length: 14 residues. Unmatched junction bases numbered 8, after V lost 9 bases and J lost 4 bases. Germline CDR1 is MNHEY and CDR2 is SMNVEV (reference sequence). The source material was peripheral blood. The TCR originated in a human donor in a cohort sampled during active COVID-19. The genes are TRBV27 and TRBJ2-5; TRBD2 matches at 10 bases. CDR3 DNA: TGTGCCAGTAGGACTAGCGGTGGTGGAGAGACCCAGTACTTC. Translating gives CASRTSGGGETQYF.